One and the same sample provided the 32 T cell receptor beta chains below, sequenced in a study of OX40 agonist ivuxolimab in advanced cancers. TCRdb's copy holds only in-frame clones and misses some; the assay was immunoSEQ multiplex PCR. This sample yields 60,000 to 80,000 clones, of which more than 65% are seen a single time; about 1% belongs to the top ten. Here the sequenced sample was CD4+ or CD8+ T cells sorted from blood, taken in a trial of the OX40 agonist ivuxolimab. These receptors came from an adult with an advanced solid tumor such as melanoma, head and neck, liver or kidney cancer.

The chain is built from TRBV5-1 and TRBJ2-5, with a weak D call TRBD1 (6 bases). Trimming pared 7 bases from V and 0 bases from J, leaving 10 bases between. CDR1 is SGHRS and CDR2 is YFSETQ in the germline V gene. The CDR3 is made up of 13 amino acids. CDR3 residues: CASFGQYQETQYF. The CDR3 DNA reads as TGCGCCAGCTTCGGACAGTACCAAGAGACCCAGTACTTC.

V is TRBV18 and J is TRBJ1-5; D is unresolved. The CDR3 sequence is 12 residues long. The V gene's germline CDR1 is KGHSH and CDR2 LQKENI. V was clipped by 2 bases and J by 4 bases, with 3 bases between them. The DNA for the CDR3 is TGTGCCAGCTCACCAGATAATCAGCCCCAGCATTTT. Translated, it gives CASSPDNQPQHF.

The rearrangement joins TRBV6-5 to TRBJ2-6, with unresolved D. The germline gives CDR1 MNHEY, CDR2 SVGAGI. The CDR3 is 16 amino acids. V lost 4 bases to trimming and J lost 2 bases, with 12 bases between them. The CDR3 loop is CASSFHDSAGANVLTF. DNA of the CDR3: TGTGCCAGCAGTTTCCACGACTCAGCTGGGGCCAACGTCCTGACTTTC.

The CDR3 sequence: CASSVVPGEKLFF. The CDR3 DNA reads as TGTGCCAGCAGTGTGGTCCCGGGGGAAAAACTGTTTTTT. The rearrangement uses TRBV6-4 and TRBJ1-4; D is ambiguous. Germline CDR1 reads MRHNA; CDR2 reads SNTAGT. The CDR3 sequence is 13 residues long. The ends were cut back, 4 bases at V and 8 bases at J, with 11 bases in the middle.

The chain combines TRBV29-1 with TRBJ1-3, with no clear D. The CDR3 length is 12 residues. Germline V CDR1 and CDR2: SQVTM, ANQGSEA. V dropped 4 bases and J dropped 0 bases, with 4 bases sitting between them. The CDR3 DNA follows: TGCAGCGTTGTTAGCTCTGGAAACACCATATATTTT. It is translated as CSVVSSGNTIYF.

The chain employs TRBV19 and TRBJ1-1, with D unclear. V lost 5 bases and J lost 1, with 5 bases in between. Germline CDR1 LNHDA, CDR2 SQIVND (reference sequence). This CDR3 region has 12 residues. CDR3 protein: CASSLENTEAFF. The CDR3 DNA sequence: TGTGCCAGTAGTCTGGAGAACACTGAAGCTTTCTTT.

The gene calls are TRBV5-6 and TRBJ2-1, with 9 bases identical to TRBD1. The germline CDR1 and CDR2 sequences are SGHDT and YYEEEE. The CDR3 is 13 amino acids. Unmatched junction bases numbered 2, after V lost 4 bases and J lost 6 bases. The CDR3 DNA is TGTGCCAGCAGCCTGGACAGGGGCAATGAGCAGTTCTTC. Translation gives CASSLDRGNEQFF. The full variable domain, its missing parts supplied by reference TRBV5-6 and TRBJ2-1, is DAGVTQSPTHLIKTRGQQVTLRCSPKSGHDTVSWYQQALGQGPQFIFQYYEEEERQRGNFPDRFSGHQFPNYSSELNVNALLLGDSALYLCASSLDRGNEQFFGPGTRLTVL.

V is TRBV15 and J is TRBJ1-2; D gene ambiguous. The V end was cut by 1 base, the J end by 6 bases, with 12 bases between. The CDR3 runs to 14 residues. CDR1 and CDR2 (germline): LNHNV, YYDKDF (reference sequence). The CDR3, as DNA: TGTGCCACCAGCAGAGGAGGGTATCCGGATGGCTACACCTTC. Translating gives CATSRGGYPDGYTF.

The chain uses TRBV4-2 and TRBJ2-7; TRBD2 is a possible D gene (5 bases). There are 14 residues in the CDR3. V shed 1 base and J shed 2 bases, with 9 bases lying between them. CDR1 and CDR2 (germline): LGHNA, YNFKEQ. Written as DNA, the CDR3 is TGTGCCAGCAGCCAAGCCGCACTAGCCTACGAGCAGTACTTC. Its translation: CASSQAALAYEQYF.

The chain combines TRBV2 with TRBJ2-7, with a tentative D call TRBD2 (7 bases). The V end lost 1 base, the J end lost 6 bases, and 10 bases lay between the germline ends. This CDR3 spans 13 amino acids. Germline V gene sequence: CDR1 SNHLY, CDR2 FYNNEI. In DNA, the CDR3 is TGTGCCAGCAGTGAAGAGGGGGGGGGCGAGCAGTACTTC. This gives the protein CASSEEGGGEQYF.

The CDR3 DNA is TGCAGCGTTGATTATGGAGGCACGTATACGCAGTATTTT. Translating gives CSVDYGGTYTQYF. J is TRBJ2-3 and V is TRBV29-1; D might be TRBD2 (5 bases). CDR1 and CDR2 from the germline V gene are SQVTM and ANQGSEA. The CDR3 totals 13 residues. V was trimmed by 3 bases and J by 7 bases, leaving 14 bases between them.

The gene calls are TRBV7-8 and TRBJ2-2; D gene ambiguous. This CDR3 contains 14 residues. Germline loops: CDR1 SGHVS, CDR2 FQNEAQ. V gave up 3 bases and J gave up 1 base, with 6 bases separating them. The CDR3 DNA reads as TGTGCCAGCAGCTTTGCAGGGAACACCGGGGAGCTGTTTTTT. This sequence encodes CASSFAGNTGELFF.

This chain uses TRBV5-1 with TRBJ2-2; no definite D call. Germline V gives CDR1 SGHRS, CDR2 YFSETQ. The CDR3 contains 11 residues. Trimming cost V 3 bases and J 7 bases, with 4 bases left between them. The CDR3 region has the DNA TGCGCCAGCAGCTCGATCGGGGAGCTGTTTTTT. Translating it yields CASSSIGELFF.

About this clone: At one boundary the junction diverges from the germline segment, which might be a read error. The genes are TRBV23-1 and TRBJ1-2, with a tentative D call TRBD1 (6 bases). TRBV23-1 is filed as an ORF, its function uncertain. This CDR3 contains 16 residues. DNA for the CDR3: TGCGCCAGCAGCCAATGCCTTTTGGGGGGGCTGGGTGGCTACACCTTC. This translates into CASSQCLLGGLGGYTF.

This clone has only a few counts. The chain carries TRBV12-5 and TRBJ2-1; weak D call: TRBD1 (5 bases). V was trimmed by 0 bases and J by 8 bases, leaving 11 bases between them. CDR3 length equals 14 residues. CDR1 LGHNT and CDR2 FRNRAP come from the germline V gene. CDR3 sequence: CASGLVQGVYEQFF. The CDR3 DNA is TGTGCTAGTGGTTTGGTGCAAGGGGTCTATGAGCAGTTCTTC.

This rearrangement joins TRBV7-2 to TRBJ2-1; possible D gene TRBD2, 6 bases. Trimming stripped 5 bases from V and 7 bases from J, with 21 bases between. Germline lookup yields CDR1 SGHTA and CDR2 FQGNSA. The length of the CDR3 is 16 residues. The chain's CDR3 is CASSPDSAGRGNEQFF. The CDR3 nucleotides are TGTGCCAGCAGCCCCGATTCGGCGGGCCGGGGGAATGAGCAGTTCTTC.

As regards this clone: At one boundary the junction diverges from the germline segment, which might be a read error. The CDR3 nucleotides are TGTGCCAGCAGTTCGTTACAGAATAATTCACCCCTCCACTTT. It codes for CASSSLQNNSPLHF. The chain uses TRBV10-3 and TRBJ1-6, with D unresolved. Per the germline V gene, CDR1 is ENHRY and CDR2 is SYGVKD. This CDR3 comprises 14 residues.

The chain combines TRBV6-6 with TRBJ1-2; 7 bases line up with TRBD1. Losses at the gene ends were 6 bases for V and 5 bases for J; bases not matched to a gene: 12. Germline V CDR1 and CDR2: MNHNY, SVGAGI (reference sequence). The CDR3 spans 15 residues. The CDR3 sequence: CASSPTGVKGYGYTF. The CDR3 nucleotides read TGTGCCAGCAGCCCCACAGGGGTCAAGGGGTATGGCTACACCTTC.

The genes are TRBV25-1 and TRBJ1-2; D is unresolved. This CDR3 spans 11 amino acids. Germline CDR1 MGHDK, CDR2 SYGVNS. V was shortened by 6 bases and J by 5 bases, with 7 bases between the two germline ends. CDR3 nucleotide sequence: TGTGCCAGCAGCTCCTATTATGGCTACACCTTC. Protein product: CASSSYYGYTF.

The gene calls are TRBV4-1 and TRBJ1-1, with no clear D. The CDR3 is made up of 15 amino acids. V was trimmed by 0 bases and J by 0 bases, leaving 8 bases between them. Germline CDR1 MGHRA, CDR2 YSYEKL. The CDR3 protein is CASSQERHVNTEAFF. The CDR3 DNA follows: TGCGCCAGCAGCCAAGAGAGACACGTGAACACTGAAGCTTTCTTT.

This chain joins TRBV18 and TRBJ1-5, with D possibly matching TRBD1 (6 bases). V gave up 2 bases and J gave up 2 bases, with 13 bases separating them. Germline V gene sequence: CDR1 KGHSH, CDR2 LQKENI. The CDR3 has 16 residues. The CDR3 region is CASSPFSGVGNQPQHF. CDR3 nucleotide sequence: TGTGCCAGCTCACCATTCTCAGGGGTGGGCAATCAGCCCCAGCATTTT.

This clone was observed once. The chain employs TRBV11-2 and TRBJ2-5; TRBD1 agrees at 9 bases. The V segment lost 5 bases and the J segment 4 bases; nucleotides outside the gene matches: 8. Germline CDR1 SGHAT, CDR2 FQNNGV. The length of the CDR3 is 15 residues. This CDR3 reads CASSTQPGQGETQYF. The CDR3, as DNA: TGTGCCAGCAGCACTCAACCGGGACAGGGAGAGACCCAGTACTTC.

The chain is built from TRBV2 and TRBJ2-5; the D gene is possibly TRBD1 (5 bases). The germline CDR1 and CDR2 sequences are SNHLY and FYNNEI. The CDR3 is made up of 14 amino acids. V dropped 6 bases and J dropped 1 base, with 12 bases sitting between them. The CDR3 nucleotides are TGTGCCAGCAGCACCCAGGGTTTCCAAGAGACCCAGTACTTC. This sequence encodes CASSTQGFQETQYF.

This chain connects TRBV18 to TRBJ2-3; D is perhaps TRBD1 (5 bases). V shed 5 bases and J shed 0 bases, with 15 bases lying between them. The germline gives CDR1 KGHSH, CDR2 LQKENI. CDR3 length: 16 amino acids. The CDR3 loop reads CASSRGDSSSTDTQYF. The CDR3 bases are TGTGCCAGCTCAAGGGGTGACTCTTCTAGCACAGATACGCAGTATTTT.

This clone appeared a few times. The chain recombines TRBV7-6 with TRBJ2-7, with TRBD1 identical over 9 bases. V was clipped by 3 bases and J by 5 bases; unmatched bases: 5. CDR1 and CDR2 (germline): SGHVS, FNYEAQ. The CDR3 totals 14 residues. CDR3 sequence reads: CASSFTGGMDEQYF. CDR3 nucleotides: TGTGCCAGCAGCTTTACAGGGGGCATGGACGAGCAGTACTTC.

In DNA, the CDR3 is TGTGCCAGCAAAGCAGCCAGGAGCACTGAAGCTTTCTTT. Translation: CASKAARSTEAFF. V is TRBV2 and J is TRBJ1-1; D unclear. The CDR3 length is 13 residues. The germline gives CDR1 SNHLY, CDR2 FYNNEI. V was cut by 7 bases and J by 4 bases, with 13 bases left in between.

This chain uses TRBV7-9 with TRBJ1-2, with TRBD1 identical over 7 bases. V gave up 3 bases and J gave up 8 bases; unmatched junction bases: 3. CDR3 length: 12 amino acids. The V gene's germline CDR1 is SEHNR and CDR2 FQNEAQ (reference sequence). The DNA of the CDR3 is TGTGCCAGCAGCTTTCAGGGGGAAGGCTACACCTTC. Translated, it gives CASSFQGEGYTF.

V gene TRBV6-6 combines with J gene TRBJ1-2; perhaps TRBD1 as D (6 bases). The germline gives CDR1 MNHNY, CDR2 SVGAGI (reference sequence). This CDR3 spans 13 amino acids. V was pared by 8 bases and J by 4 bases, with 14 bases between. The CDR3 DNA reads as TGTGCCAGCTGCCAGACAGGATCCTATGGCTACACCTTC. It translates to CASCQTGSYGYTF.

The CDR3 loop reads CASSLSFGHSDYGYTF. The CDR3 DNA follows: TGTGCCAGCAGCTTATCCTTCGGACACTCAGACTATGGCTACACCTTC. The genes are TRBV7-2 and TRBJ1-2, with D possibly being TRBD1 (5 bases). This CDR3 is built from 16 residues. Per germline, CDR1 SGHTA and CDR2 FQGNSA. The V and J ends lost 2 bases and 3 bases respectively, with 16 bases between them. Variable domain in full (rest from reference TRBV7-2 and TRBJ1-2): GAGVSQSPSNKVTEKGKDVELRCDPISGHTALYWYRQSLGQGLEFLIYFQGNSAPDKSGLPSDRFSAERTGGSVSTLTIQRTQQEDSAVYLCASSLSFGHSDYGYTFGSGTRLTVV.

The genes are TRBV19 and TRBJ1-5; no clear D. The CDR3 runs 12 residues. The ends were cut back, 7 bases at V and 2 bases at J, with 6 bases in the middle. Germline CDR1 and CDR2: LNHDA and SQIVND (reference sequence). The CDR3 nucleotides are TGTGCCAGTATAGGTGGCAATCAGCCCCAGCATTTT. It yields the protein CASIGGNQPQHF. The variable domain in full, with the rest retrieved from reference TRBV19 and TRBJ1-5, is DGGITQSPKYLFRKEGQNVTLSCEQNLNHDAMYWYRQDPGQGLRLIYYSQIVNDFQKGDIAEGYSVSREKKESFPLTVTSAQKNPTAFYLCASIGGNQPQHFGDGTRLSIL.

The chain links TRBV14 to TRBJ2-7; 7 nucleotides match TRBD2. This CDR3 comprises 14 residues. The trim removed 3 bases at V and 3 bases at J, leaving 5 bases unmatched. Germline loops: CDR1 SGHDN, CDR2 FVKESK. The CDR3 here is CASSHRGEIYEQYF. DNA of the CDR3: TGTGCCAGCAGCCACCGGGGGGAGATCTACGAGCAGTACTTC.

This rearrangement joins TRBV4-3 to TRBJ2-3; unclear D gene. V shed 0 bases and J shed 0 bases, with 7 bases lying between them. The CDR3 consists of 15 residues. Germline-derived CDR1 and CDR2 are LGHNA and YSLEER. The CDR3 DNA is TGCGCCAGCAGCCAAGATCTCGACAGCACAGATACGCAGTATTTT. Translated, it gives CASSQDLDSTDTQYF.